Listed here are 12 T cell receptor beta chains from one sample, sequenced in a study of CD8 T cells in ankylosing spondylitis. TCRdb reanalysed the 5' RACE reads using MiXCR and keeps one entry per CDR3 protein. The table lists 250,000 or so distinct CDR3 sequences, approximately 24% of them singletons, with over 0.55% in the top ten. Sequenced sample: blood, either unsorted or a sorted T cell fraction (not recorded which). These receptors all stem from a male donor with ankylosing spondylitis or in good health (not recorded which).

This clonotype has a handful of counts. The chain carries TRBV20-1 and TRBJ2-3; D is uncertain. Germline lookup yields CDR1 DFQATT and CDR2 SNEGSKA (reference sequence). The CDR3 covers 13 residues. Trimming removed 5 bases from V and 7 bases from J, with 16 bases in between. The CDR3 region is CSAAAVGINTQYF. As DNA, the CDR3 is TGCAGTGCTGCCGCCGTAGGCATAAATACGCAGTATTTT.

The CDR3 sequence is CSVDRGGPDGELFF. In nucleotides, the CDR3 is TGCAGCGTTGATAGGGGGGGGCCTGACGGGGAGCTGTTTTTT. The J gene is TRBJ2-2, the V gene TRBV29-1; possible D gene TRBD2, 7 bases. The CDR3 runs 14 residues. The V and J ends lost 3 bases and 7 bases respectively, with 15 bases between them. Germline loops: CDR1 SQVTM, CDR2 ANQGSEA.

This clonotype was counted at least ten times. The chain's CDR3 is CSVIWRAGQPQHF. The CDR3 nucleotides read TGCAGCGTTATCTGGAGGGCGGGTCAGCCCCAGCATTTT. J is TRBJ1-5 and V is TRBV29-1; D gene ambiguous. CDR3 size: 13 residues. V was clipped by 5 bases and J by 6 bases, with 14 bases between them. The germline V gene encodes CDR1 SQVTM and CDR2 ANQGSEA.

This chain links TRBV20-1 with TRBJ2-1, with D possibly being TRBD2 (5 bases). The germline gives CDR1 DFQATT, CDR2 SNEGSKA (reference sequence). This CDR3 contains 13 residues. Trimming cost V 4 bases and J 1 base, with 8 bases left between them. This CDR3 is CSAMGSSYNEQFF. CDR3 sequence (DNA): TGCAGTGCTATGGGGAGTTCCTACAATGAGCAGTTCTTC.

There are many counts of this clonotype. This chain joins TRBV6-1 and TRBJ2-5, with 8 bases identical to TRBD2. The CDR3 extends over 13 amino acids. The V segment lost 5 bases and the J segment 5 bases; nucleotides outside the gene matches: 4. CDR1 MNHNS and CDR2 SASEGT come from the germline V gene. For the CDR3, the DNA is TGTGCCAGCAGTCCCGGGGGGGGGGAGACCCAGTACTTC. It encodes CASSPGGGETQYF.

This clonotype has ten or more counts. The chain employs TRBV10-3 and TRBJ1-4; a possible D gene is TRBD1 (6 bases). V dropped 0 bases and J dropped 5 bases, with 7 bases sitting between them. The germline V gene encodes CDR1 ENHRY and CDR2 SYGVKD. This CDR3 contains 14 residues. The DNA of the CDR3 is TGTGCCATCAGTGAGTCAAGGGGGAATGAAAAACTGTTTTTT. Its translation is CAISESRGNEKLFF.

This clonotype was counted many times. The gene calls are TRBV29-1 and TRBJ2-1; maybe TRBD1 (8 bases). CDR1 is SQVTM and CDR2 is ANQGSEA in the germline V gene. The germline V and J ends were trimmed by 5 bases and 7 bases, with 12 bases remaining between them. This CDR3 has 12 residues. The CDR3 is CSVNRGGNEQFF. As DNA, the CDR3 is TGCAGCGTTAACAGGGGGGGGAATGAGCAGTTCTTC.

This clonotype appeared once. Given a much more abundant clone one base away, this may be a read error. The V gene is TRBV2, the J gene TRBJ2-3; D remains unclear. The CDR3 is made up of 15 amino acids. CDR1 and CDR2 from the germline V gene are SNHLY and FYNNEI. Trimming removed 0 bases from V and 1 base from J, with 8 bases in between. CDR3 residues: CASSEARGGTDTQYF. The CDR3 DNA is TGTGCCAGCAGTGAAGCTCGTGGGGGCACAGATACGCAGTATTTT.

This clonotype showed up many times. The chain combines TRBV28 with TRBJ1-2; D not resolved. The length of the CDR3 is 11 residues. V dropped 7 bases and J dropped 5 bases, with 8 bases sitting between them. CDR1 MDHEN and CDR2 SYDVKM come from the germline V gene. The CDR3 loop reads CASMASYGYTF. The CDR3 nucleotides are TGTGCCAGCATGGCCAGTTATGGCTACACCTTC.

At least ten counts were recorded for this clonotype. This chain joins TRBV10-3 and TRBJ2-1; D is ambiguous. This CDR3 is 11 amino acids long. The V gene lost 2 bases and the J gene lost 6 bases, with 2 bases spanning the gap. Germline values: CDR1 ENHRY, CDR2 SYGVKD. In DNA, the CDR3 is TGTGCCATCAGTGAGGGCAATGAGCAGTTCTTC. It translates to CAISEGNEQFF.

This clonotype was seen repeatedly, ten times or more. CDR3 bases: TGCAGTGCTGACTGGACTAGCGGGGGTTTGGAGACCCAGTACTTC. Amino acids: CSADWTSGGLETQYF. This sequence joins TRBV20-1 and TRBJ2-5; 13 bases align to TRBD2. The junction had 8 bases not matched to a gene; V was cut back by 5 bases and J by 5 bases. CDR1 and CDR2 (germline): DFQATT, SNEGSKA (reference sequence). This CDR3 is built from 15 residues.

This clonotype showed up just a few times. The rearrangement uses TRBV29-1 and TRBJ2-7; the match to TRBD1 covers 12 bases. The CDR3 totals 15 residues. Germline V gives CDR1 SQVTM, CDR2 ANQGSEA. Trimming cost V 6 bases and J 5 bases; bases outside gene matches: 11. The CDR3 nucleotides read TGCAGCGTCTATTCCGGGACAGGGGGCGCGGACGAGCAGTACTTC. Its translation: CSVYSGTGGADEQYF.